Following are 32 T cell receptor beta chains from one sample sequenced in a study of human T cells and chemical hapten exposure. Time point: patch test 2, 6 weeks after DPC sensitization. Documented treatment: therapeutic diphenylcyclopropenone sensitization with weekly scalp DPC. Each CDR3 protein gets one entry after TCRdb re-called the RACE reads with MiXCR. There are some 57,000 distinct CDR3 sequences in the sample; 9.5% to 10% occur only once, and less than 2% lies in the top ten. This sample comprised whole blood, obtained in connection with sensitization to the hapten diphenylcyclopropenone (DPC). These receptors came from a woman in her forties or fifties with alopecia areata. Some clones in this sample may be carry-over from other donors' samples.

This clonotype has a count of ten or more. The J gene is TRBJ2-7, the V gene TRBV7-6; no definite D call. From germline, CDR1 is SGHVS and CDR2 FNYEAQ. CDR3 size: 13 residues. Trimming took 1 base from V and 3 from J, leaving 7 bases between them. In DNA, the CDR3 is TGTGCCAGCAGCTTAGGGGCTGACTACGAGCAGTACTTC. Protein product: CASSLGADYEQYF. The full variable domain, in which reference TRBV7-6 and TRBJ2-7 provide the parts outside the CDR3, is GAGVSQSPRYKVTKRGQDVALRCDPISGHVSLYWYRQALGQGPEFLTYFNYEAQQDKSGLPNDRFSAERPEGSISTLTIQRTEQRDSAMYRCASSLGADYEQYFGPGTRLTVT.

There are a few counts of this clonotype. The gene calls are TRBV7-9 and TRBJ1-2; D not resolved. This CDR3 comprises 14 residues. Trimming shortened V by 5 bases and J by 4 bases, and 14 bases separated the two germline ends. CDR1 SEHNR and CDR2 FQNEAQ come from the germline V gene (reference sequence). This CDR3 is CASSPQDGPYGYTF. The DNA of the CDR3 is TGTGCCAGCAGCCCTCAAGACGGCCCCTATGGCTACACCTTC.

This clonotype was observed a single time. The rearrangement uses TRBV6-1 and TRBJ2-7, with D unresolved. The germline V gene has CDR1 MNHNS and CDR2 SASEGT. V was shortened by 0 bases and J by 6 bases, with 9 bases between the two germline ends. The CDR3 contains 13 residues. The CDR3: CASSEARSFEQYF. The CDR3 nucleotides are TGTGCCAGCAGTGAAGCTAGGAGTTTCGAGCAGTACTTC.

There are a few counts of this clonotype. The gene calls are TRBV5-6 and TRBJ2-3; no firm D call. V gave up 6 bases and J gave up 5 bases, with 7 bases separating them. This CDR3 comprises 11 residues. Germline CDR1 is SGHDT and CDR2 is YYEEEE. CDR3 protein: CASTNRDTQYF. CDR3 bases: TGTGCCAGCACCAACAGAGATACGCAGTATTTT. Variable domain in full (rest from reference TRBV5-6 and TRBJ2-3): DAGVTQSPTHLIKTRGQQVTLRCSPKSGHDTVSWYQQALGQGPQFIFQYYEEEERQRGNFPDRFSGHQFPNYSSELNVNALLLGDSALYLCASTNRDTQYFGPGTRLTVL.

This clonotype occurred many times. V and J are TRBV4-2 and TRBJ2-1, with 7 bases fitting TRBD1. The CDR3 totals 13 residues. The V segment lost 0 bases and the J segment 9 bases; nucleotides outside the gene matches: 2. CDR1 LGHNA and CDR2 YNFKEQ come from the germline V gene. The DNA for the CDR3 is TGTGCCAGCAGCCAAGAAAGACAGGGTGAGCAGTTCTTC. The encoded protein is CASSQERQGEQFF.

This clonotype was recorded many times. The chain carries TRBV25-1 and TRBJ2-2; TRBD1 aligns across 9 bases. The J segment lost 3 bases and the V segment lost 7 bases, leaving 3 bases of the junction unmatched. Per the germline V gene, CDR1 is MGHDK and CDR2 is SYGVNS. The CDR3 spans 14 residues. CDR3 region: CASTGDRDTGELFF. CDR3 coding DNA: TGTGCCAGCACCGGGGACAGGGACACCGGGGAGCTGTTTTTT.

This clonotype was picked up a small number of times. This chain links TRBV7-9 with TRBJ2-7; possibly TRBD1 for D (5 bases). Trimming pared 3 bases from V and 2 bases from J, leaving 8 bases between. This CDR3 has 13 amino acids. CDR1 is SEHNR, CDR2 FQNEAQ, per germline (reference sequence). The CDR3, as DNA: TGTGCCAGCAGCTTGGACATTACCTACGAGCAGTACTTC. It yields the protein CASSLDITYEQYF.

This clonotype was picked up a small number of times. DNA of the CDR3: TGTGCCAGCAGCGAGAGGGGAGCGGGCGAAAAACTGTTTTTT. Its translation: CASSERGAGEKLFF. The chain combines TRBV6-5 with TRBJ1-4, with D possibly matching TRBD1 (5 bases). Between the trimmed V and J ends, which lost 6 bases and 8 bases, there was a span of 16 bases. The germline V gene has CDR1 MNHEY and CDR2 SVGAGI. This CDR3 region has 14 residues.

The rearrangement joins TRBV28 to TRBJ1-2, with D hard to call. Looked up from germline, CDR1 is MDHEN and CDR2 is SYDVKM. The CDR3 has 13 residues. V gave up 6 bases and J gave up 3 bases, with 11 bases separating them. The CDR3 sequence is CASRGGQDYGYTF. The CDR3 coding sequence is TGTGCCAGCAGAGGCGGCCAAGACTATGGCTACACCTTC.

This clonotype showed up many times. The chain employs TRBV4-2 and TRBJ1-1; the D gene is possibly TRBD1 (5 bases). The CDR3 runs 17 residues. The ends were cut back, 0 bases at V and 0 bases at J, with 14 bases in the middle. The germline V gene encodes CDR1 LGHNA and CDR2 YNFKEQ. This CDR3 is CASSQEEGVRMNTEAFF. The CDR3 DNA reads TGTGCCAGCAGCCAAGAGGAAGGGGTAAGGATGAACACTGAAGCTTTCTTT.

Points on this clonotype: With a much larger clone just one base away, this may be a read error. The genes are TRBV7-9 and TRBJ1-1; D is unresolved. Germline V gene sequence: CDR1 SEHNR, CDR2 FQNEAQ (reference sequence). The CDR3 contains 13 residues. In DNA, the CDR3 is TGTACCAGCAGCCTTCGGACCCCCATTGAAGCTTTCTTT. The encoded protein is CTSSLRTPIEAFF.

This clonotype showed up many times. The chain carries TRBV29-1 and TRBJ1-5, with 8 bases lining up with TRBD1. CDR3 length: 12 residues. The germline V gene has CDR1 SQVTM and CDR2 ANQGSEA. The trim removed 7 bases at V and 6 bases at J, leaving 5 bases unmatched. The CDR3 nucleotides are TGCAGCGCTGGACAGGGAGGTCAGCCCCAGCATTTT. Its protein is CSAGQGGQPQHF.

This clonotype was observed a single time. This sequence joins TRBV29-1 and TRBJ2-2, with D perhaps TRBD1 (5 bases). This CDR3 is 14 amino acids long. The germline CDR1 and CDR2 sequences are SQVTM and ANQGSEA. V lost 2 bases and J 7 bases, leaving 14 bases between the germline ends. The CDR3 protein is CSVERAGKNGELFF. The CDR3, as DNA: TGCAGCGTTGAAAGGGCAGGGAAGAACGGGGAGCTGTTTTTT.

This clonotype has just a few counts. J is TRBJ2-5 and V is TRBV12-3 or TRBV12-4; the D gene is possibly TRBD2 (5 bases). The CDR3 is 15 residues long. V was pared by 6 bases and J by 2 bases, with 16 bases between. CDR3 region: CASRPYHRGQETQYF. The CDR3 DNA follows: TGTGCCAGCAGACCCTACCACCGGGGACAAGAGACCCAGTACTTC.

This clonotype was detected only a few times. The CDR3 sequence: CASSSYRGLVYNEQFF. The CDR3 DNA reads as TGTGCCAGCAGTTCATACAGGGGACTAGTTTACAATGAGCAGTTCTTC. V is TRBV27 and J is TRBJ2-1; D is possibly TRBD2 (8 bases). The CDR3 is 16 residues long. Germline V gene data show CDR1 as MNHEY and CDR2 as SMNVEV (reference sequence). The V end was cut by 4 bases, the J end by 4 bases, with 17 bases between.

Ten or more counts support this clonotype. The chain combines TRBV14 with TRBJ2-1; D possibly uses TRBD1 or TRBD2 (5 bases each). The CDR3 runs to 15 residues. The germline V gene has CDR1 SGHDN and CDR2 FVKESK. With 3 bases removed from V and 4 bases from J, the gap between germline ends came to 13 bases. DNA of the CDR3: TGTGCCAGCAGCCAGGTGGGGGAACCTTACAATGAGCAGTTCTTC. Residues: CASSQVGEPYNEQFF.

This clonotype was seen a handful of times. The rearrangement joins TRBV28 to TRBJ1-1; D ambiguous. The length of the CDR3 is 15 residues. Looked up from germline, CDR1 is MDHEN and CDR2 is SYDVKM. V gave up 6 bases and J gave up 3 bases, with 17 bases separating them. CDR3 coding DNA: TGTGCCAGCAGCCTTGCGCGGCTGAGGTACACTGAAGCTTTCTTT. It codes for CASSLARLRYTEAFF.

The V and J genes are TRBV2 and TRBJ1-6; D perhaps matches TRBD1 (6 bases). The CDR3 extends over 13 amino acids. V was trimmed by 8 bases and J by 7 bases, leaving 12 bases between them. CDR1 and CDR2 from the germline V gene are SNHLY and FYNNEI. CDR3 sequence: CASVDSENSPLHF. CDR3 DNA: TGTGCCAGCGTGGACAGCGAGAATTCACCCCTCCACTTT. Supplemented by reference TRBV2 and TRBJ1-6, the full variable domain reads EPEVTQTPSHQVTQMGQEVILRCVPISNHLYFYWYRQILGQKVEFLVSFYNNEISEKSEIFDDQFSVERPDGSNFTLKIRSTKLEDSAMYFCASVDSENSPLHFGNGTRLTVT.

This clonotype has just a few counts. The gene calls are TRBV7-9 and TRBJ1-2; a weak D match, TRBD1 (5 bases). The CDR3 has 12 residues. Trimming pared 3 bases from V and 6 bases from J, leaving 8 bases between. The germline V gene encodes CDR1 SEHNR and CDR2 FQNEAQ (reference sequence). For the CDR3, the DNA is TGTGCCAGCAGCTTTGAGGGGCATGGCTACACCTTC. Protein sequence: CASSFEGHGYTF.

This clonotype was counted a few times. The genes are TRBV28 and TRBJ1-2; D is uncertain. Per the germline V gene, CDR1 is MDHEN and CDR2 is SYDVKM. Trimming cost V 8 bases and J 2 bases, with 3 bases left between them. This CDR3 comprises 10 residues. The CDR3 bases are TGTGCCAGCGAAAACTATGGCTACACCTTC. Amino acid sequence: CASENYGYTF.

This clonotype came up many times. The rearrangement joins TRBV6-2 or TRBV6-3 to TRBJ1-5; D remains ambiguous. Between the trimmed V and J ends, which lost 2 bases and 7 bases, there was a span of 9 bases. This CDR3 has 13 residues. Germline lookup yields CDR1 MNHEY and CDR2 SVGEGT. The CDR3 sequence: CASSYRAGQPQHF. CDR3 nucleotide sequence: TGTGCCAGCAGTTACAGGGCCGGGCAGCCCCAGCATTTT.

This chain joins TRBV7-9 and TRBJ2-4, with 7 nucleotides matching TRBD2. The CDR3 loop spans 13 amino acids. V lost 6 bases, J lost 6 bases, and 5 bases stayed unmatched. The V gene's germline CDR1 is SEHNR and CDR2 FQNEAQ (reference sequence). CDR3 in DNA: TGTGCCAGCAGAGGACTAGAGGGAAACATTCAGTACTTC. This codes for CASRGLEGNIQYF.

The rearrangement links TRBV28 to TRBJ2-2; tentatively, D is TRBD1 or TRBD2 (5 bases each). From germline, CDR1 is MDHEN and CDR2 SYDVKM. V was pared by 10 bases and J by 3 bases, with 12 bases between. This CDR3 has 13 residues. CDR3 coding DNA: TGTGCCACCCTCCGGGACCACACCGGGGAGCTGTTTTTT. Protein sequence: CATLRDHTGELFF.

This clonotype was counted a few times. This chain connects TRBV7-9 to TRBJ1-1; D is unclear. The CDR3 covers 13 residues. Germline values: CDR1 SEHNR, CDR2 FQNEAQ (reference sequence). Between the trimmed V and J ends, which lost 8 bases and 1 base, there was a span of 11 bases. The CDR3 loop reads CASGFQENTEAFF. CDR3 nucleotides: TGTGCCAGCGGATTTCAGGAGAACACTGAAGCTTTCTTT.

The rearrangement joins TRBV18 to TRBJ2-1; 9 nucleotides align to TRBD2. CDR1 is KGHSH and CDR2 is LQKENI in the germline V gene. The trim removed 6 bases at V and 6 bases at J, leaving 6 bases unmatched. This CDR3 is built from 14 residues. The CDR3 region has the DNA TGTGCCAGCTCGTCCGCGGGGGGGCCCAATGAGCAGTTCTTC. It specifies CASSSAGGPNEQFF.

The table lists this clonotype with a few counts. V usage is TRBV24-1 and J usage is TRBJ1-5, with 7 positions matching TRBD1. This CDR3 has 16 residues. V gave up 4 bases and J gave up 3 bases; unmatched junction bases: 8. Per germline, CDR1 KGHDR and CDR2 SFDVKD. The CDR3 is CATSEHTGANNQPQHF. As DNA, the CDR3 is TGTGCCACCAGTGAACACACAGGGGCGAACAATCAGCCCCAGCATTTT.

This clonotype came up a few times. The chain is built from TRBV7-2 and TRBJ1-1; no clear D. V was trimmed by 2 bases and J by 10 bases, leaving 14 bases between them. The CDR3 is 13 amino acids. Germline V gene lookup returns CDR1 SGHTA and CDR2 FQGNSA. CDR3 sequence: CASSLYVQDGAFF. In nucleotides, the CDR3 is TGTGCCAGCAGCTTATATGTTCAAGACGGAGCTTTCTTT.

This sequence joins TRBV2 and TRBJ2-1; D gene uncertain. V was cut by 1 base and J by 5 bases, with 12 bases left in between. From germline, CDR1 is SNHLY and CDR2 FYNNEI. The CDR3 is 15 residues long. CDR3 nucleotide sequence: TGTGCCAGCAGTGAAGAAGTTAGCCGTGACAATGAGCAGTTCTTC. Protein: CASSEEVSRDNEQFF.

This clonotype was detected a few times. The junction shows a germline mismatch at one end, possibly a read error. V usage is TRBV28 and J usage is TRBJ2-5; 8 bases agree with TRBD1. The CDR3 extends over 14 amino acids. Germline CDR1 is MDHEN and CDR2 is SYDVKM. The CDR3 bases are TGTGTCAGCAGTCCGTGGACAGGGCAAGAGACCCAGTACTTC. It codes for CVSSPWTGQETQYF.

This clonotype has only a few counts. This chain joins TRBV6-5 and TRBJ1-5, with TRBD1 matching over 8 bases. This CDR3 spans 16 amino acids. CDR1 and CDR2 from the germline V gene are MNHEY and SVGAGI. The V segment lost 5 bases and the J segment 2 bases; nucleotides outside the gene matches: 8. CDR3 nucleotide sequence: TGTGCCAGCAGTGACAGGGGAGGAGGTGGCAATCAGCCCCAGCATTTT. It is translated as CASSDRGGGGNQPQHF.

Ten or more counts support this clonotype. This chain uses TRBV18 with TRBJ1-2; 8 bases match TRBD1. CDR1 and CDR2 from the germline V gene are KGHSH and LQKENI. The CDR3 contains 17 residues. Germline trimming cut 0 bases from V and 1 base from J; bases unmatched to any gene: 7. CDR3 residues: CASSPPGTGYYNYGYTF. The CDR3 DNA reads TGTGCCAGCTCACCACCCGGGACAGGATACTATAACTATGGCTACACCTTC.

This clonotype was counted many times. The rearrangement joins TRBV3-1 to TRBJ1-4; D not resolved. Germline CDR1 and CDR2: LGHDT and YNNKEL (reference sequence). V lost 4 bases, J lost 5 bases, and 8 bases lay in between. CDR3 length: 13 residues. CDR3 sequence (DNA): TGTGCCAGCAGCCGAGTGCGGAATGAAAAACTGTTTTTT. It encodes CASSRVRNEKLFF.